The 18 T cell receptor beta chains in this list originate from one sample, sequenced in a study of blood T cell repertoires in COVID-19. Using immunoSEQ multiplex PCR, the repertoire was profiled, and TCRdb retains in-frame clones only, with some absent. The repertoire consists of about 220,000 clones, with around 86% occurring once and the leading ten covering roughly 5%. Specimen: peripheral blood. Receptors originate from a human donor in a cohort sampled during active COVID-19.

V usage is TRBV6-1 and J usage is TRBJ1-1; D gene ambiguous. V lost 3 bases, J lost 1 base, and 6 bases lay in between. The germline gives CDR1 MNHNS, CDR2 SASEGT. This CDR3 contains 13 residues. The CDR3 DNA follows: TGTGCCAGCAGTGAGACGGGGAACACTGAAGCTTTCTTT. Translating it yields CASSETGNTEAFF.

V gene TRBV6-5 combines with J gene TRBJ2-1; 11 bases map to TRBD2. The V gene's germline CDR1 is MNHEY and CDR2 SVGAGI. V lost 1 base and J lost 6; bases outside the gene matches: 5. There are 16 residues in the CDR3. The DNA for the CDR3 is TGTGCCAGCAGTTACTTGGGTAGCGGGAGGGCCAATGAGCAGTTCTTC. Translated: CASSYLGSGRANEQFF.

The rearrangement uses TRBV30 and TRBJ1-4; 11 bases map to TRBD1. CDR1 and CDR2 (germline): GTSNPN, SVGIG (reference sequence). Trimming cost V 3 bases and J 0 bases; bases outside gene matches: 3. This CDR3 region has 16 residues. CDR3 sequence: CAWSRDRGSTNEKLFF. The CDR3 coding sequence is TGTGCCTGGAGCCGGGACAGGGGGTCAACTAATGAAAAACTGTTTTTT.

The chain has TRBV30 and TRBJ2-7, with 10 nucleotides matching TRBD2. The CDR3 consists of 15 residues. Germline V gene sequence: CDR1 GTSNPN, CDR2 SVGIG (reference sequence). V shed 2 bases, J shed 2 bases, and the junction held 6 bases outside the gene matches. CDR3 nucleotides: TGTGCCTGGAGTTTTCGGACTAGCGGCCCCTACGAGCAGTACTTC. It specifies CAWSFRTSGPYEQYF.

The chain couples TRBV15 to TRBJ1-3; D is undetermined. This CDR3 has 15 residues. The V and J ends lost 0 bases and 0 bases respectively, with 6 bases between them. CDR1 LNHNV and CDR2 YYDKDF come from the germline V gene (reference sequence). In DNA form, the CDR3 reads TGTGCCACCAGCAGAGAAGTGAGCTCTGGAAACACCATATATTTT. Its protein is CATSREVSSGNTIYF.

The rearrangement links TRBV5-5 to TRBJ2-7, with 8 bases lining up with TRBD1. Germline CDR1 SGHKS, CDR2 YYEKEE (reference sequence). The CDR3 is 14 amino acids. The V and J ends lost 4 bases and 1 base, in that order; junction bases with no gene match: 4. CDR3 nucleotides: TGTGCCAGCAGCGGGGGACAGGCTTCCTACGAGCAGTACTTC. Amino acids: CASSGGQASYEQYF. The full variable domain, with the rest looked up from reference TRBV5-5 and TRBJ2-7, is DAGVTQSPTHLIKTRGQQVTLRCSPISGHKSVSWYQQVLGQGPQFIFQYYEKEERGRGNFPDRFSARQFPNYSSELNVNALLLGDSALYLCASSGGQASYEQYFGPGTRLTVT.

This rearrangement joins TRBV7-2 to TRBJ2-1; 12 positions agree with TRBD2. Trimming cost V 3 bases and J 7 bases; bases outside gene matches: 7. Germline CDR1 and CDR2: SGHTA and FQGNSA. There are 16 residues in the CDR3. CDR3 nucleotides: TGTGCCAGCAGCTTCCTCCGGACTAGCGGGAATAATGAGCAGTTCTTC. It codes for CASSFLRTSGNNEQFF.

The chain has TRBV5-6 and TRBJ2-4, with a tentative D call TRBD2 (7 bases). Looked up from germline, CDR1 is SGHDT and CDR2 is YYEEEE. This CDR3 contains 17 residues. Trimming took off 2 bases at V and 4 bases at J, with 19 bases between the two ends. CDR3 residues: CASSFPERDQGKNIQYF. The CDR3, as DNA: TGTGCCAGCAGCTTCCCGGAGCGGGACCAGGGGAAAAACATTCAGTACTTC.

CDR3 bases: TGCGCCAGCAGCTTAGAGACGGGAATAGGGGGTGAGCAGTTCTTC. Amino acids: CASSLETGIGGEQFF. The V gene is TRBV5-1, the J gene TRBJ2-1, with D possibly matching TRBD1 (6 bases). With 2 bases removed from V and 9 bases from J, the gap between germline ends came to 18 bases. This CDR3 region has 15 residues. Germline CDR1 SGHRS, CDR2 YFSETQ.

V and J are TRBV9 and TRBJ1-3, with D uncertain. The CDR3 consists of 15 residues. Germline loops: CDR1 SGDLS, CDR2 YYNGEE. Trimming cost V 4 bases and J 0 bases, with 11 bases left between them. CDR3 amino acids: CASSHLGVSGNTIYF. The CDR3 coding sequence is TGTGCCAGCAGCCATCTAGGAGTCTCTGGAAACACCATATATTTT.

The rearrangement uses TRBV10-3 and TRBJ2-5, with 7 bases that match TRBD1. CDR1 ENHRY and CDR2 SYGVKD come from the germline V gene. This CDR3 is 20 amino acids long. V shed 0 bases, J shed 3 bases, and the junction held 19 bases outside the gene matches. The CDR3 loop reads CAISESAFRELGQKKETQYF. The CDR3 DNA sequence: TGTGCCATCAGTGAGTCGGCTTTCCGAGAGCTGGGACAGAAAAAAGAGACCCAGTACTTC.

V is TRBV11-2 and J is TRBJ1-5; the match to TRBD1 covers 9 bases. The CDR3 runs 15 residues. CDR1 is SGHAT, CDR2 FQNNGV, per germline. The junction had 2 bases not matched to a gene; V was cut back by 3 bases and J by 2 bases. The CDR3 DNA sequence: TGTGCCAGCAGCTTGGGACAGGGACGCAATCAGCCCCAGCATTTT. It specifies CASSLGQGRNQPQHF.

CDR3 protein: CASSVGPSGSYNEQFF. The CDR3 DNA follows: TGTGCCAGCAGCGTAGGACCCAGCGGCTCCTACAATGAGCAGTTCTTC. The V call is TRBV9, the J call TRBJ2-1, with D maybe TRBD2 (5 bases). This CDR3 region has 16 residues. Trimming shortened V by 0 bases and J by 0 bases, and 10 bases separated the two germline ends. Germline loops: CDR1 SGDLS, CDR2 YYNGEE.

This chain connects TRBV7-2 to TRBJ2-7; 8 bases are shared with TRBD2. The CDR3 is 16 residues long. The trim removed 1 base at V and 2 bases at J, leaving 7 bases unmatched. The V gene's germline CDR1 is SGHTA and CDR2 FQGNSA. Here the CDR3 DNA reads TGTGCCAGCAGCTTAGGTCGGGGGGGTACTACCTACGAGCAGTACTTC. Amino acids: CASSLGRGGTTYEQYF.

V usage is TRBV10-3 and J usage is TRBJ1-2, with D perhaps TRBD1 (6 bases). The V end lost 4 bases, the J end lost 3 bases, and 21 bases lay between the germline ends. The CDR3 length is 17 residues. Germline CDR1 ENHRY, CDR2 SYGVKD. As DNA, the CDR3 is TGTGCCATCAGTGGACTACAGGGATGGTTGAAGGACTATGGCTACACCTTC. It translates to CAISGLQGWLKDYGYTF.

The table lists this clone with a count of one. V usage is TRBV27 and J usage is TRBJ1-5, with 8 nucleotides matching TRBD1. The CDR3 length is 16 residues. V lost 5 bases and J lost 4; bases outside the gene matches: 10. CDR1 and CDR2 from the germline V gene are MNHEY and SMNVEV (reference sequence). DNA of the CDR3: TGTGCCAGCAGTCCCCGCAGGGGGCTAGGAAATCAGCCCCAGCATTTT. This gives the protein CASSPRRGLGNQPQHF.

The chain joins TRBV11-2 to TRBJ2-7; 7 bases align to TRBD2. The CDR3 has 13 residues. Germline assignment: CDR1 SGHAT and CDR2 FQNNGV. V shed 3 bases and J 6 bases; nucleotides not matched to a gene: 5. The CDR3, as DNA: TGTGCCAGCAGCTTCGGGGGGACGGGCGAGCAGTACTTC. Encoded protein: CASSFGGTGEQYF.

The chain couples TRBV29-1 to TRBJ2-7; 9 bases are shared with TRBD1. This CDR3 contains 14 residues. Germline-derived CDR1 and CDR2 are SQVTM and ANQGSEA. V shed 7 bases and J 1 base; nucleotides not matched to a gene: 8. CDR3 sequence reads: CSASGTGISYEQYF. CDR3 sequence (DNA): TGCAGCGCCTCCGGGACAGGGATATCCTACGAGCAGTACTTC.